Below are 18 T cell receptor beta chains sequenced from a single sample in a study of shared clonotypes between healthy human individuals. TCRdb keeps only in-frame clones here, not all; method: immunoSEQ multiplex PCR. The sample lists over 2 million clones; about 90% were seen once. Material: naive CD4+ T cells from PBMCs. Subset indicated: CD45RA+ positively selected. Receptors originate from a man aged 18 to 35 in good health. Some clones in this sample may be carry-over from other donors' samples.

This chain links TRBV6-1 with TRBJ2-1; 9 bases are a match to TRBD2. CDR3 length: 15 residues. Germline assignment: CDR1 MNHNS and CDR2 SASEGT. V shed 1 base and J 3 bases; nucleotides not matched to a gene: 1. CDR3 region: CASSEGTSVYNEQFF. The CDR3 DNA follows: TGTGCCAGCAGTGAAGGGACTAGCGTCTACAATGAGCAGTTCTTC.

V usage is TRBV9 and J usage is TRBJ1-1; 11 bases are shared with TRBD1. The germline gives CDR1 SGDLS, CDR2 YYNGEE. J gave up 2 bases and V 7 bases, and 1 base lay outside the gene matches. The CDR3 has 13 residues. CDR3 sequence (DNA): TGTGCCAGCGGGACAGGGGGTAACACTGAAGCTTTCTTT. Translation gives CASGTGGNTEAFF.

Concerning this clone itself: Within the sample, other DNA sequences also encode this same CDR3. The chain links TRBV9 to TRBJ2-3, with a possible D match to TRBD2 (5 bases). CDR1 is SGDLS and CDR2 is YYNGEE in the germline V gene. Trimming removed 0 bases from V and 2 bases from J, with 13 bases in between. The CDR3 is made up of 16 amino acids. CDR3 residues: CASSVGASGYTDTQYF. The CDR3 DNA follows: TGTGCCAGCAGCGTAGGGGCCAGCGGCTACACAGATACGCAGTATTTT.

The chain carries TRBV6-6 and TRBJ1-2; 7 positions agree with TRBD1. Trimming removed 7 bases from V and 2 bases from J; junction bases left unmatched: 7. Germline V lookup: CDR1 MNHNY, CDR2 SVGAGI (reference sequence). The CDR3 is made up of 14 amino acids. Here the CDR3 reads CASTKGASNYGYTF. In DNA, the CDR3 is TGTGCCAGCACAAAGGGGGCCAGCAACTATGGCTACACCTTC.

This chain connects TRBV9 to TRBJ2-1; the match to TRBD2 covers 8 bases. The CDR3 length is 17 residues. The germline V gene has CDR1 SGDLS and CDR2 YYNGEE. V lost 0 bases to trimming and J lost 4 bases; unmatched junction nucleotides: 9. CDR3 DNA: TGTGCCAGCAGCGTAGCGGGAGGGGGAGTGGGGTACAATGAGCAGTTCTTC. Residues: CASSVAGGGVGYNEQFF.

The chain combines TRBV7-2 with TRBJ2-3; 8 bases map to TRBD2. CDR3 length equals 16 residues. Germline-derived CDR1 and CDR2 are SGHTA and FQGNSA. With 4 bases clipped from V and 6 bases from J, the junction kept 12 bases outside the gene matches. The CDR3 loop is CASSSVAGRNWDTQYF. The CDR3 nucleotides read TGTGCCAGCAGCTCCGTAGCGGGACGGAACTGGGATACGCAGTATTTT.

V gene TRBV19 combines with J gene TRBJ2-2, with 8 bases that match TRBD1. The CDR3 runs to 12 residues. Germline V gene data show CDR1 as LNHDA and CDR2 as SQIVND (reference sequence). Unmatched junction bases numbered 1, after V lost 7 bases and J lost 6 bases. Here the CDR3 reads CASTGGPGELFF. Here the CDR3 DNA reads TGTGCCAGTACAGGGGGCCCCGGGGAGCTGTTTTTT.

The CDR3: CASSFEGRNTIYF. The CDR3 region has the DNA TGTGCCAGCAGCTTCGAAGGTAGAAACACCATATATTTT. This sequence joins TRBV4-2 and TRBJ1-3; D remains unclear. V was cut by 5 bases and J by 5 bases, with 10 bases left in between. This CDR3 comprises 13 residues. Germline values: CDR1 LGHNA, CDR2 YNFKEQ.

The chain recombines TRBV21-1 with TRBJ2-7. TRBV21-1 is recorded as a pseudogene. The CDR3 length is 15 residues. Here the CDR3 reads CASSRDTDPSYEQYF. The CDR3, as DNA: TGTGCCAGCAGCAGGGATACGGACCCTTCCTACGAGCAGTACTTC.

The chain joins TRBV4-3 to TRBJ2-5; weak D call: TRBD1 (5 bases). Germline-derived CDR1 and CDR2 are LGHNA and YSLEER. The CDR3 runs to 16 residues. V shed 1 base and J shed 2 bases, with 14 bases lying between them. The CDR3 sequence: CASSQAPGFGQETQYF. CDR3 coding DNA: TGCGCCAGCAGCCAAGCCCCAGGGTTCGGGCAAGAGACCCAGTACTTC.

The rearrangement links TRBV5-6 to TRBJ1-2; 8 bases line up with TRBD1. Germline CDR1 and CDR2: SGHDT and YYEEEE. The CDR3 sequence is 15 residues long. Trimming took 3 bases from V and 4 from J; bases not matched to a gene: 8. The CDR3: CASSSQGQGIYGYTF. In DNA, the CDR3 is TGTGCCAGCAGCTCCCAAGGACAGGGAATCTATGGCTACACCTTC. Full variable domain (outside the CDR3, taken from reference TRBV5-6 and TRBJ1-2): DAGVTQSPTHLIKTRGQQVTLRCSPKSGHDTVSWYQQALGQGPQFIFQYYEEEERQRGNFPDRFSGHQFPNYSSELNVNALLLGDSALYLCASSSQGQGIYGYTFGSGTRLTVV.

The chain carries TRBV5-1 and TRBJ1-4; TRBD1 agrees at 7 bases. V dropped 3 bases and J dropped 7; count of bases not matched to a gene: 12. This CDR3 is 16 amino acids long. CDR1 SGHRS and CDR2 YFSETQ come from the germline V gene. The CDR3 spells CASSSPSGQRPEKLFF. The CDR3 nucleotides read TGCGCCAGCAGCTCCCCCTCGGGACAGAGACCTGAAAAACTGTTTTTT.

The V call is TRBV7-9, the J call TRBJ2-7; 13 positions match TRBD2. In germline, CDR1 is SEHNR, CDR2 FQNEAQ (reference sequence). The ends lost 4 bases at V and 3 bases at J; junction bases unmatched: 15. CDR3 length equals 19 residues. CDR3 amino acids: CASSSPGLAGSRTIYEQYF. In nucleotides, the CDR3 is TGTGCCAGCAGCTCGCCGGGACTAGCGGGAAGCCGAACCATCTACGAGCAGTACTTC.

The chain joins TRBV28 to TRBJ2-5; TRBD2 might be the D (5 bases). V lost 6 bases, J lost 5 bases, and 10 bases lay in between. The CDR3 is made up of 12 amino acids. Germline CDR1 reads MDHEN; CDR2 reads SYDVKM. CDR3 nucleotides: TGTGCCAGCAGACCCTCGGGGGAGACCCAGTACTTC. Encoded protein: CASRPSGETQYF. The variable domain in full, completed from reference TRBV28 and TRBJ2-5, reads DVKVTQSSRYLVKRTGEKVFLECVQDMDHENMFWYRQDPGLGLRLIYFSYDVKMKEKGDIPEGYSVSREKKERFSLILESASTNQTSMYLCASRPSGETQYFGPGTRLLVL.

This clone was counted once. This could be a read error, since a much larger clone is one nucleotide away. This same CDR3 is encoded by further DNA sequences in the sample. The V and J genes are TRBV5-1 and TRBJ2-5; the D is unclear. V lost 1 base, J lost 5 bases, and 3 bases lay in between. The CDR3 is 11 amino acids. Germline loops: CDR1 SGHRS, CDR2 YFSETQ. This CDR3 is CASSLQETQYF. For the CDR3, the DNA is TGCGCCAGCAGCTTGCAGGAGACCCAGTACTTC.

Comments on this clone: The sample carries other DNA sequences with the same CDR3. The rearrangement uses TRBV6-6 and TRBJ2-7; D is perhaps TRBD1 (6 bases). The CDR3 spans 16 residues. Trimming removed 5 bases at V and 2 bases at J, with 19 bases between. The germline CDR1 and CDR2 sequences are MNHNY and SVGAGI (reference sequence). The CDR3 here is CASSPPRRGLTYEQYF. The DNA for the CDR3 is TGTGCCAGCAGTCCCCCCCGCAGGGGATTGACCTACGAGCAGTACTTC.

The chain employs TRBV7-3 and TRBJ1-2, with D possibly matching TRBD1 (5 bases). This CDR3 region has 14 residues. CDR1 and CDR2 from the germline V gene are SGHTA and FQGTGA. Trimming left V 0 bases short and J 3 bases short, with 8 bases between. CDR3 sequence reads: CASSLTAGDYGYTF. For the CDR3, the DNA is TGTGCCAGCAGCTTAACGGCGGGGGACTATGGCTACACCTTC. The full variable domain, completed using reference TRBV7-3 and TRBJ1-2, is GAGVSQTPSNKVTEKGKYVELRCDPISGHTALYWYRQSLGQGPEFLIYFQGTGAADDSGLPNDRFFAVRPEGSVSTLKIQRTERGDSAVYLCASSLTAGDYGYTFGSGTRLTVV.

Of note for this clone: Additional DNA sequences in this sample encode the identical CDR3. The chain's CDR3 is CASSPGTGGRETQYF. Here the CDR3 DNA reads TGTGCCAGCAGTCCCGGGACAGGGGGCCGTGAGACCCAGTACTTC. The chain uses TRBV28 and TRBJ2-5; the match to TRBD1 covers 12 bases. The CDR3 length is 15 residues. CDR1 is MDHEN and CDR2 is SYDVKM in the germline V gene. The V segment lost 5 bases and the J segment 5 bases; nucleotides outside the gene matches: 6.